This T cell receptor beta chain comes out of a study of blood T cell repertoires in COVID-19. Study information: Samples of COVID-19 (acute and convalescent) were obtained from the United States, Italy and Spain. The analysed material was cDNA or gDNA that came from T cells, B-cell-depleted T cells, or PBMCs.

The count of this clone is one. Methods used by the authors: Amplification from reference gene primers served as the basis for estimated nucleated cell counts. Some clones are missing from TCRdb's copy, which holds only in-frame ones; the method was immunoSEQ multiplex PCR. That table gives V, J and clone size, and the DNA gave D and trimming. The sample consists of over 250,000 clones, around 85% of them appearing once. This CDR3 comprises 15 residues. The germline V gene has CDR1 LGHDT and CDR2 YNNKEL (reference sequence). V was trimmed by 1 base and J by 8 bases, leaving 17 bases between them. The source is a woman between 70 and 85 years old with acute or convalescent COVID-19. Source material: peripheral blood. The chain links TRBV3-1 (or the pseudogene TRBV3-2) to TRBJ1-2; D gene unclear. CDR3 residues: CASSQASVEGKGYTF. The CDR3 nucleotides are TGTGCCAGCAGCCAAGCCTCCGTGGAGGGAAAGGGCTACACCTTC.